This TCR beta chain was recovered during a study of cytomegalovirus exposure and HLA in healthy donors. This clone is a singleton in its sample. The antigen is unknown. Study-level findings and limits: Researchers reported that a few CMV-associated chains were confirmed in vitro as CMV antigen-specific. Cytomegalovirus status was reportedly diagnosed by the classifier with high specificity and sensitivity. Rare sequences made up most TCRs, while some public TCRs were found in many donors.

The donors belonged to the roughly 120-subject validation cohort, separate from the roughly 650-subject first cohort. The method was immunoSEQ multiplex PCR; TCRdb's version includes in-frame clones alone and lacks a portion of them. Here the sample spans approximately 190,000 clones, roughly 82% being singletons. Trimming pared 2 bases from V and 2 bases from J, leaving 5 bases between. Germline V gene data show CDR1 as SGHTA and CDR2 as FQGNSA. The CDR3 is 13 residues long. Sequencing was done on a sample of PBMCs. The rearrangement uses TRBV7-2 and TRBJ2-3; D is ambiguous. The TCR was taken from a woman younger than 45 in good health and CMV-seropositive. The CDR3 nucleotides read TGTGCCAGCAGCTTACAGTACACAGATACGCAGTATTTT. It translates to CASSLQYTDTQYF. Supplemented by reference TRBV7-2 and TRBJ2-3, the full variable domain reads GAGVSQSPSNKVTEKGKDVELRCDPISGHTALYWYRQSLGQGLEFLIYFQGNSAPDKSGLPSDRFSAERTGGSVSTLTIQRTQQEDSAVYLCASSLQYTDTQYFGPGTRLTVL.